This passage covers 18 T cell receptor beta chains from one sample sequenced in a study of blood T cell repertoires in COVID-19. Sequencing used immunoSEQ multiplex PCR; TCRdb keeps in-frame clones, though not all of them. Seen here are about 200,000 clones, 80% to 90% observed once, and the top ten hold approximately 9.9%. Input material: peripheral blood. All receptors derive from a human donor with active or convalescent COVID-19. The donor label of this sample is uncertain.

The chain employs TRBV28 and TRBJ2-7; 8 nucleotides agree with TRBD2. The CDR3 sequence is 14 residues long. J gave up 2 bases and V 6 bases, and 6 bases lay outside the gene matches. CDR1 is MDHEN, CDR2 SYDVKM, per germline. The CDR3: CASRPGGATYEQYF. The CDR3 region has the DNA TGTGCCAGCAGACCCGGGGGGGCTACCTACGAGCAGTACTTC.

CDR3 residues: CASSPSGAYNEQFF. CDR3 nucleotide sequence: TGTGCCAGCAGTCCTAGCGGGGCCTACAATGAGCAGTTCTTC. The chain is built from TRBV7-2 and TRBJ2-1; the match to TRBD2 covers 9 bases. This CDR3 region has 14 residues. The V gene end was trimmed by 6 bases and the J gene end by 2 bases; junction bases not matched to a gene: 2. Germline assignment: CDR1 SGHTA and CDR2 FQGNSA. The variable domain in full, with the rest retrieved from reference TRBV7-2 and TRBJ2-1, is GAGVSQSPSNKVTEKGKDVELRCDPISGHTALYWYRQSLGQGLEFLIYFQGNSAPDKSGLPSDRFSAERTGGSVSTLTIQRTQQEDSAVYLCASSPSGAYNEQFFGPGTRLTVL.

The rearrangement joins TRBV27 to TRBJ2-3; tentatively, D is TRBD1 (5 bases). Germline V gene sequence: CDR1 MNHEY, CDR2 SMNVEV (reference sequence). CDR3 length equals 13 residues. V was shortened by 4 bases and J by 3 bases, with 8 bases between the two germline ends. CDR3 protein: CASSWQGTDTQYF. CDR3 DNA: TGTGCCAGCAGTTGGCAGGGAACAGATACGCAGTATTTT.

This clone was detected only a few times. The rearrangement joins TRBV9 to TRBJ1-2; D gene unclear. V dropped 3 bases and J dropped 0 bases, with 9 bases sitting between them. The CDR3 loop spans 14 amino acids. Germline lookup yields CDR1 SGDLS and CDR2 YYNGEE. DNA of the CDR3: TGTGCCAGCAGCGGAGGGTGGACTAACTATGGCTACACCTTC. This codes for CASSGGWTNYGYTF.

This clone has only one observation. The V and J genes are TRBV6-6 and TRBJ2-1, with 9 bases lining up with TRBD1. Germline V CDR1 and CDR2: MNHNY, SVGAGI (reference sequence). The ends lost 6 bases at V and 7 bases at J; junction bases unmatched: 7. The CDR3 is 14 amino acids. CDR3 DNA: TGTGCCAGCAGCCCCGGACAGGGGAGGAATGAGCAGTTCTTC. It codes for CASSPGQGRNEQFF.

The chain carries TRBV11-3 and TRBJ2-7; 9 bases agree with TRBD1. The CDR3 extends over 14 amino acids. V shed 3 bases, J shed 9 bases, and the junction held 9 bases outside the gene matches. Germline assignment: CDR1 SGHNT and CDR2 YENEEA. In DNA form, the CDR3 reads TGTGCCAGCAGCTTTGGACAGGGGCTGAGGCGGCAGTACTTC. Protein sequence: CASSFGQGLRRQYF.

This clone was recorded only once. This rearrangement joins TRBV19 to TRBJ2-1; 7 bases map to TRBD2. This CDR3 spans 17 amino acids. CDR1 LNHDA and CDR2 SQIVND come from the germline V gene (reference sequence). Losses at the gene ends were 5 bases for V and 3 bases for J; bases not matched to a gene: 13. CDR3 bases: TGTGCCAGTAGTTCCCCCTGGCGGGGAGGGATCTACAATGAGCAGTTCTTC. It codes for CASSSPWRGGIYNEQFF.

The gene calls are TRBV6-5 and TRBJ1-3; the match to TRBD1 covers 7 bases. J gave up 5 bases and V 6 bases, and 7 bases lay outside the gene matches. Germline assignment: CDR1 MNHEY and CDR2 SVGAGI. This CDR3 region has 14 residues. The DNA of the CDR3 is TGTGCCAGCAGAAATAGGGGGCGTCGAAACACCATATATTTT. This gives the protein CASRNRGRRNTIYF.

J is TRBJ1-5 and V is TRBV7-2; the D is unclear. The CDR3 sequence is 13 residues long. With 1 base removed from V and 6 bases from J, the gap between germline ends came to 7 bases. The germline V gene encodes CDR1 SGHTA and CDR2 FQGNSA. CDR3 nucleotides: TGTGCCAGCAGCTTAGTTGGGAGTCAGCCCCAGCATTTT. Protein product: CASSLVGSQPQHF.

This sequence joins TRBV6-1 and TRBJ1-1, with D hard to call. The CDR3 totals 15 residues. V lost 3 bases to trimming and J lost 0 bases, with 11 bases between them. The germline gives CDR1 MNHNS, CDR2 SASEGT. CDR3 nucleotides: TGTGCCAGCAGTGAGTGGCGCGGGATGAACACTGAAGCTTTCTTT. Its protein product is CASSEWRGMNTEAFF.

The chain carries TRBV6-5 and TRBJ2-1; 9 bases are shared with TRBD2. V lost 6 bases, J lost 6 bases, and 6 bases stayed unmatched. This CDR3 has 14 amino acids. Germline loops: CDR1 MNHEY, CDR2 SVGAGI. The CDR3 sequence: CASRRLAGINEQFF. CDR3 DNA sequence: TGTGCCAGCAGAAGGCTAGCGGGGATCAATGAGCAGTTCTTC.

The chain uses TRBV30 and TRBJ2-5; D remains ambiguous. CDR1 is GTSNPN, CDR2 SVGIG, per germline (reference sequence). V dropped 3 bases and J dropped 9 bases, with 11 bases sitting between them. The CDR3 contains 11 residues. DNA for the CDR3: TGTGCCTGGAGAGTATACCGGGCCCAGTACTTC. Its protein is CAWRVYRAQYF.

J is TRBJ2-6 and V is TRBV11-3, with D tentatively TRBD1 (7 bases). Germline V CDR1 and CDR2: SGHNT, YENEEA. CDR3 length equals 17 residues. V lost 5 bases and J 2 bases, leaving 16 bases between the germline ends. CDR3 in DNA: TGTGCCAGCAGCCGAGGAGGGGGCGATGCTGGGGCCAACGTCCTGACTTTC. This sequence encodes CASSRGGGDAGANVLTF.

The chain joins TRBV2 to TRBJ2-2; D is perhaps TRBD2 (6 bases). Trimming cost V 5 bases and J 4 bases, with 17 bases left between them. CDR3 size: 16 residues. CDR1 SNHLY and CDR2 FYNNEI come from the germline V gene. Here the CDR3 DNA reads TGTGCCAGCAGTCTGCCAGGAGGGCTTGGCACCGGGGAGCTGTTTTTT. Its translation: CASSLPGGLGTGELFF.

The V gene is TRBV7-2, the J gene TRBJ2-3; possibly TRBD2 for D (5 bases). The germline V gene encodes CDR1 SGHTA and CDR2 FQGNSA. The ends were cut back, 2 bases at V and 3 bases at J, with 9 bases in the middle. This CDR3 region has 14 residues. The CDR3 sequence is CASSLTQRTDTQYF. CDR3 nucleotide sequence: TGTGCCAGCAGCTTAACCCAGCGGACAGATACGCAGTATTTT.

In its sample, this clone was seen once. This chain connects TRBV19 to TRBJ2-3; 7 bases align to TRBD1. The CDR3 sequence is 18 residues long. The junction had 21 bases not matched to a gene; V was cut back by 6 bases and J by 6 bases. Germline CDR1 LNHDA, CDR2 SQIVND (reference sequence). The CDR3 loop reads CASSRQGNLAALSDTQYF. The CDR3 DNA reads as TGTGCCAGTAGCAGACAGGGTAACTTAGCAGCCCTCTCCGATACGCAGTATTTT.

The genes are TRBV7-2 and TRBJ2-7; 9 positions match TRBD1. This CDR3 has 15 residues. J lost 6 bases, V lost 2 bases, and 8 bases had no gene match. Germline assignment: CDR1 SGHTA and CDR2 FQGNSA. Here the CDR3 DNA reads TGTGCCAGCAGCTTAACACCGGGACAGGGAACCGAGCAGTACTTC. It specifies CASSLTPGQGTEQYF.

The rearrangement joins TRBV10-3 to TRBJ1-1; D is uncertain. Trimming took off 10 bases at V and 1 base at J, with 13 bases between the two ends. Germline V lookup: CDR1 ENHRY, CDR2 SYGVKD. This CDR3 contains 13 residues. The CDR3 coding sequence is TGTGCCACCCTAGAGGCTCCGAACACTGAAGCTTTCTTT. This encodes CATLEAPNTEAFF.